Each of the 15 T cell receptor beta chains below was sequenced from the same sample in a study of blood T cell repertoires in COVID-19. Only in-frame clones appear in the TCRdb table, and some are missing; sequencing was by immunoSEQ multiplex PCR. The sample records some 40,000 clones, over 75% being singletons. The sequencing input was peripheral blood. The receptors were gathered from a human donor in a cohort sampled during active COVID-19.

The chain is built from TRBV3-1 (or the pseudogene TRBV3-2) and TRBJ1-2; the D gene is possibly TRBD1 (5 bases). The CDR3 runs to 13 residues. V lost 0 bases and J lost 9, with 11 bases in between. Germline V gene lookup returns CDR1 LGHDT and CDR2 YNNKEL (reference sequence). The chain's CDR3 is CASSQEGGVSYTF. CDR3 nucleotides: TGTGCCAGCAGCCAAGAGGGGGGGGTGAGCTACACCTTC.

The V and J genes are TRBV6-5 and TRBJ1-6; D gene ambiguous. This CDR3 contains 13 residues. V gave up 6 bases and J gave up 9 bases, with 12 bases separating them. Germline lookup yields CDR1 MNHEY and CDR2 SVGAGI. The chain's CDR3 is CASSPARGSPLHF. Here the CDR3 DNA reads TGTGCCAGCAGCCCCGCCCGGGGTTCACCCCTCCACTTT.

This clone was counted a single time. The genes are TRBV11-2 and TRBJ2-7; 14 positions match TRBD2. The germline V gene has CDR1 SGHAT and CDR2 FQNNGV. The V and J ends lost 1 base and 2 bases, in that order; junction bases with no gene match: 7. The CDR3 extends over 18 amino acids. The CDR3 DNA sequence: TGTGCCAGCAGCTTAGGGCTGACTAGCGGGGGGGCCACCTACGAGCAGTACTTC. Translation: CASSLGLTSGGATYEQYF.

V is TRBV3-1 (or the pseudogene TRBV3-2) and J is TRBJ2-5; a weak D match, TRBD2 (5 bases). Germline V gives CDR1 LGHDT, CDR2 YNNKEL (reference sequence). The CDR3 is made up of 15 amino acids. Trimming left V 5 bases short and J 4 bases short, with 17 bases between. CDR3 protein: CASSNVIASGETQYF. As DNA, the CDR3 is TGTGCCAGCAGCAACGTGATAGCGAGTGGAGAGACCCAGTACTTC.

This chain links TRBV28 with TRBJ2-2; D may be TRBD2 (7 bases). The CDR3 runs to 14 residues. CDR1 and CDR2 (germline): MDHEN, SYDVKM. V gave up 5 bases and J gave up 3 bases, with 10 bases separating them. The CDR3 DNA follows: TGTGCCAGCAGTAGGGGGGGCTACACCGGGGAGCTGTTTTTT. This translates into CASSRGGYTGELFF.

J is TRBJ1-2 and V is TRBV6-5; D call uncertain. The CDR3 has 14 amino acids. Trimming removed 6 bases from V and 0 bases from J, with 11 bases in between. Germline CDR1 and CDR2: MNHEY and SVGAGI. CDR3: CASSPRGANYGYTF. The CDR3 coding sequence is TGTGCCAGCAGCCCCCGCGGAGCTAACTATGGCTACACCTTC.

The chain combines TRBV27 with TRBJ1-1; the D is unclear. This CDR3 comprises 14 residues. With 8 bases removed from V and 1 base from J, the gap between germline ends came to 14 bases. CDR1 is MNHEY, CDR2 SMNVEV, per germline (reference sequence). The CDR3 loop is CASSTRTANTEAFF. DNA of the CDR3: TGTGCCAGCTCAACGAGAACAGCGAACACTGAAGCTTTCTTT.

The V and J genes are TRBV6-2 or TRBV6-3 and TRBJ1-3; 10 positions match TRBD1. The CDR3 totals 17 residues. J gave up 7 bases and V 2 bases, and 11 bases lay outside the gene matches. The germline V gene encodes CDR1 MNHEY and CDR2 SVGEGT. The CDR3 protein is CASSYAEGQGLWNTIYF. The CDR3 DNA follows: TGTGCCAGCAGTTACGCCGAGGGACAGGGGCTCTGGAACACCATATATTTT.

The chain couples TRBV11-2 to TRBJ2-7; the match to TRBD1 covers 7 bases. The junction had 5 bases not matched to a gene; V was cut back by 4 bases and J by 2 bases. Germline V CDR1 and CDR2: SGHAT, FQNNGV. The CDR3 totals 14 residues. This CDR3 is CASSSGTATYEQYF. CDR3 DNA: TGTGCCAGCAGCTCCGGGACAGCGACCTACGAGCAGTACTTC.

The chain carries TRBV7-3 and TRBJ1-6, with 11 bases that match TRBD1. This CDR3 has 17 residues. Trimming at V came to 1 base and at J to 8 bases, leaving 7 bases not matched to a gene. Germline V CDR1 and CDR2: SGHTA, FQGTGA. The CDR3 reads CASSLNPTGQGDSPLHF. DNA for the CDR3: TGTGCCAGCAGCTTAAATCCCACGGGACAGGGGGATTCACCCCTCCACTTT.

The chain has TRBV5-1 and TRBJ1-3; TRBD1 aligns across 7 bases. V was clipped by 0 bases and J by 1 base; unmatched bases: 4. The germline CDR1 and CDR2 sequences are SGHRS and YFSETQ. CDR3 size: 16 residues. The DNA of the CDR3 is TGCGCCAGCAGCTTGGCTACGACAGGGTCTGGAAACACCATATATTTT. It specifies CASSLATTGSGNTIYF.

V and J are TRBV5-1 and TRBJ1-2; D is uncertain. The V gene's germline CDR1 is SGHRS and CDR2 YFSETQ. The CDR3 consists of 14 residues. With 4 bases removed from V and 6 bases from J, the gap between germline ends came to 16 bases. DNA of the CDR3: TGCGCCAGCAGCCTCGACCGGGATTTAAATGGCTACACCTTC. This encodes CASSLDRDLNGYTF. The whole variable domain, filled in from reference TRBV5-1 and TRBJ1-2, reads KAGVTQTPRYLIKTRGQQVTLSCSPISGHRSVSWYQQTPGQGLQFLFEYFSETQRNKGNFPGRFSGRQFSNSRSEMNVSTLELGDSALYLCASSLDRDLNGYTFGSGTRLTVV.

The rearrangement joins TRBV19 to TRBJ1-5, with 7 nucleotides matching TRBD1. Germline CDR1 is LNHDA and CDR2 is SQIVND (reference sequence). The CDR3 runs to 16 residues. The ends lost 0 bases at V and 4 bases at J; junction bases unmatched: 6. CDR3 sequence reads: CASSIDPRQGNQPQHF. The CDR3 region has the DNA TGTGCCAGTAGTATAGATCCCCGACAGGGAAATCAGCCCCAGCATTTT.

This chain connects TRBV30 to TRBJ1-5, with 9 positions matching TRBD1. The CDR3 is 14 residues long. Germline CDR1 reads GTSNPN; CDR2 reads SVGIG (reference sequence). The V and J ends lost 2 bases and 6 bases, in that order; junction bases with no gene match: 5. CDR3 nucleotide sequence: TGTGCCTGGAGTACCGGACAGGGGAGTCAGCCCCAGCATTTT. Protein product: CAWSTGQGSQPQHF.

The J gene is TRBJ1-2, the V gene TRBV28; 7 nucleotides line up with TRBD1. This CDR3 comprises 14 residues. Germline V lookup: CDR1 MDHEN, CDR2 SYDVKM. The J segment lost 0 bases and the V segment lost 8 bases, leaving 6 bases of the junction unmatched. The chain's CDR3 is CASGRQGANYGYTF. The CDR3 DNA is TGTGCCAGCGGGAGACAGGGAGCTAACTATGGCTACACCTTC.